The TCR beta chain under discussion was sequenced for a study of blood T cell repertoires in COVID-19. Study in general: Specimens from acute and convalescent COVID-19 originated in the United States, Italy and Spain.

TCRdb's table, derived via immunoSEQ multiplex PCR, lists solely in-frame clones and lacks some. The table lists about 210,000 clones, over 70% of them singletons, with approximately 7.2% in the top ten. This CDR3 region has 14 residues. The V segment lost 5 bases and the J segment 8 bases; nucleotides outside the gene matches: 6. The germline V gene has CDR1 LGHDT and CDR2 YNNKEL (reference sequence). The chain employs TRBV3-1 (or the pseudogene TRBV3-2) and TRBJ2-1; TRBD2 aligns across 10 bases. The sequence was collected from a woman between 65 and 79 years old with acute or convalescent COVID-19. The sequenced sample consisted of peripheral blood. CDR3 residues: CASSASGGADEQFF. The CDR3 DNA reads as TGTGCCAGCAGCGCAAGCGGGGGGGCGGATGAGCAGTTCTTC.